The entry below gives a single T cell receptor beta chain sequence along with its context. The sample is drawn from a study of blood T cell repertoires in COVID-19. In the study overall: Donors in the United States, Italy and Spain gave samples during acute or convalescent COVID-19. Nucleic acid was either cDNA or gDNA, and it came from T cells, B-cell-depleted T cells, or PBMCs.

The CDR3 consists of 16 residues. Germline CDR1 SGHAT, CDR2 FQNNGV. The junction had 4 bases not matched to a gene; V was cut back by 2 bases and J by 0 bases. TCRdb's table, derived via immunoSEQ multiplex PCR, lists solely in-frame clones and lacks some. The sample yields about 190,000 clones, roughly 90% seen once. Sequenced material: peripheral blood. The chain joins TRBV11-2 to TRBJ2-1, with TRBD2 matching over 7 bases. The sequence came from a woman aged 40 to 50 who had recovered from COVID-19. The CDR3 region is CASSLQSSGSYNEQFF. The CDR3 nucleotides are TGTGCCAGCAGCTTACAGTCTAGCGGCTCCTACAATGAGCAGTTCTTC.